These T cell receptor beta chains were read from a single sample in a study of blood T cell repertoires in COVID-19. Sequencing was performed with immunoSEQ multiplex PCR; in TCRdb, only in-frame clones are kept and a portion is missing. The sample records about 160,000 clones, approximately 85% being singletons. Sequencing used peripheral blood. The receptor set was obtained from a woman aged 45-65 years with COVID-19, enrolled during active disease. CDR3s include the opening cysteine and the closing phenylalanine or tryptophan. D genes are given only for firm matches. Expanded clones get a size class; other rows say once, few or many, or leave the size out.

D gene	clone size	V gene	J gene	CDR3 length	CDR3 DNA	CDR3 protein
NA	NA	TRBV19	TRBJ2-3	13	TGTGCCAGTAGTCTGACGAGGACAGATACGCAGTATTTT	CASSLTRTDTQYF
TRBD1	NA	TRBV3-1/TRBV3-2	TRBJ1-5	15	TGTGCCAGCAGCCTGGGACAGGGGGCCCATCAGCCCCAGCATTTT	CASSLGQGAHQPQHF
NA	NA	TRBV7-9	TRBJ2-3	15	TGTGCCAGCAGCCCGGCAGGGGCGTTGGCAGATACGCAGTATTTT	CASSPAGALADTQYF
TRBD2	NA	TRBV7-9	TRBJ2-5	15	TGTGCCAGCAGCCCATTAGCGGGGGGGCTAGAGACCCAGTACTTC	CASSPLAGGLETQYF
TRBD1	NA	TRBV29-1	TRBJ2-1	14	TGCAGCGGTGGACAGGGGGTTTCTATCTATGAGCAGTTCTTC	CSGGQGVSIYEQFF
NA	NA	TRBV7-7	TRBJ2-5	15	TGTGCCAGCAGCTTAGGGAATAGCGAGCAAGAGACCCAGTACTTC	CASSLGNSEQETQYF
NA	NA	TRBV19	TRBJ2-7	14	TGTGCCAGTAGTTCCAGGAGCTCCGGGGGCGAGCAGTACTTC	CASSSRSSGGEQYF
NA	NA	TRBV11-2	TRBJ2-3	15	TGTGCCAGCAGCTTAGGTGGGCTCCCCACAGATACGCAGTATTTT	CASSLGGLPTDTQYF
NA	NA	TRBV5-1	TRBJ2-7	13	TGCGCCAGCAGCTTACAGGGAAGCCACGAGCAGTACTTC	CASSLQGSHEQYF
NA	once	TRBV5-6	TRBJ2-7	13	TGTGCCAGCAGCTTGCCAGACAGTTACGAGCAGTACTTC	CASSLPDSYEQYF
TRBD1	NA	TRBV29-1	TRBJ2-7	14	TGCAGCGTTGAGGTCGGGACAGGGGGCTACGAGCAGTACTTC	CSVEVGTGGYEQYF
TRBD1	NA	TRBV5-1	TRBJ1-1	15	TGCGCCAGCAGCATAGGACAGGGAGGGAACACTGAAGCTTTCTTT	CASSIGQGGNTEAFF
NA	NA	TRBV30	TRBJ1-1	13	TGTGCCTGGAGTACTCAACTTGGTTATGAAGCTTTCTTT	CAWSTQLGYEAFF
TRBD2	NA	TRBV3-1/TRBV3-2	TRBJ2-3	16	TGTGCCAGCAGCCAAGAATCTTTAGCGGGGGGAGATACGCAGTATTTT	CASSQESLAGGDTQYF
NA	few	TRBV21-1	TRBJ2-4	18	TGTGCCAGCAGCAAATGCACGGGGGGCAAGGTGGGCAAAAACATTCAGTACTTC	CASSKCTGGKVGKNIQYF
NA	NA	TRBV18	TRBJ2-5	14	TGTGCCAGCTCACCACCGCCGGAGGGAGAGACCCAGTACTTC	CASSPPPEGETQYF
TRBD1	NA	TRBV7-2	TRBJ1-1	16	TGTGCCAGCAGCAGGATCTCAGGGGGTAAAGAAAGTGGAGCTTTCTTT	CASSRISGGKESGAFF
NA	NA	TRBV12-5	TRBJ1-1	14	TGTGCTAGTGGACCACGGGAGGGGAACACTGAAGCTTTCTTT	CASGPREGNTEAFF
NA	NA	TRBV28	TRBJ1-2	12	TGTGCCAGCAGCTCCGGGACTGTTCTCGGGCCCTTC	CASSSGTVLGPF
NA	NA	TRBV4-1	TRBJ1-3	16	TGCGCCAGCAGCCAAGTAGGGGCTTTAACTGGAAACACCATATATTTT	CASSQVGALTGNTIYF
NA	NA	TRBV2	TRBJ1-1	14	TGTGCCAGCAGTGCTAAGAGACAGTATACTGAAGCTTTCTTT	CASSAKRQYTEAFF
NA	once	TRBV6-1	TRBJ1-3	16	TGTGCCAGCAGTGAAGCACTAGGAGGATCTGGAAACACCATATATTTT	CASSEALGGSGNTIYF
TRBD1	NA	TRBV10-1	TRBJ1-6	16	TGCGCCAGCAGGATACAGGGGGCGGTTGGGAATTCACCCCTCCACTTT	CASRIQGAVGNSPLHF
NA	NA	TRBV7-4	TRBJ1-5	16	TGTGCCAGCAGCTTAATAAGAGGGGGAAACAATCAGCCCCAGCATTTT	CASSLIRGGNNQPQHF
NA	NA	TRBV6-5	TRBJ2-7	14	TGTGCCAGCAGTAGCGGGCCCCCTCCTAGCGAGCAGTACTTC	CASSSGPPPSEQYF
NA	NA	TRBV28	TRBJ1-3	13	TGTGCCAGCAGTCTTATATCCCCGAACACCATATATTTT	CASSLISPNTIYF
NA	NA	TRBV7-2	TRBJ2-6	15	TGTGCCAGCAGCTTCTGGGGGCTAGGGGCCAACGTCCTGACTTTC	CASSFWGLGANVLTF
NA	once	TRBV7-2	TRBJ2-7	13	TGTGCCAGCAGCTTATTAAACTACTACGAGCAGTACTTC	CASSLLNYYEQYF
NA	once	TRBV14	TRBJ2-7	13	TGTGCCAGCAGCCAAGGAGGGCCATACGAGCAGTACTTC	CASSQGGPYEQYF
NA	NA	TRBV6-5	TRBJ1-2	12	TGTGCCACGCCGGGATTTACTTCTGGCTACACCTTC	CATPGFTSGYTF
TRBD1	once	TRBV11-3	TRBJ1-3	16	TGTGCCAGCAGCGCTAAGACAGGGTTCAGTGGAAACACCATATATTTT	CASSAKTGFSGNTIYF
NA	NA	TRBV5-4	TRBJ1-3	15	TGTGCCAGCAGCCCTGGACGGACTACTGGAAACACCATATATTTT	CASSPGRTTGNTIYF
NA	NA	TRBV19	TRBJ2-3	13	TGTGCCAGTACAGACAGGAGCACAGATACGCAGTATTTT	CASTDRSTDTQYF
TRBD1	NA	TRBV11-2	TRBJ2-1	16	TGTGCCAGCAGCTTAGTTGGGACAGGGACCTACAATGAGCAGTTCTTC	CASSLVGTGTYNEQFF
TRBD2	NA	TRBV28	TRBJ2-3	14	TGTGCCAGTACTAGCGGGGGCCGGTCAGATACGCAGTATTTT	CASTSGGRSDTQYF
TRBD2	NA	TRBV2	TRBJ2-7	16	TGTGCCAGCAAAGGCGGGGGGGCTTCTAAGTCCTACGAGCAGTACTTC	CASKGGGASKSYEQYF
NA	few	TRBV27	TRBJ2-1	15	TGTGCCAGCAGTTCCTTCGGCGGGGACCTCAATGAGCAGTTCTTC	CASSSFGGDLNEQFF
TRBD1	NA	TRBV30	TRBJ1-5	18	TGTGCCTGGAGTGCTGGCCATACCGGGACAGGGGGCGGCCAGCCCCAGCATTTT	CAWSAGHTGTGGGQPQHF
NA	NA	TRBV6-2/TRBV6-3	TRBJ2-3	17	TGTGCCAGCAGTTACTCGGATTCAGCGATAGCCACAGATACGCAGTATTTT	CASSYSDSAIATDTQYF
NA	few	TRBV6-2/TRBV6-3	TRBJ1-2	15	TGTGCCAGCAGTGCCTCTATGGGCGCCCTCCATGGCTACACCTTC	CASSASMGALHGYTF
NA	NA	TRBV5-8	TRBJ1-5	17	TGTGCCAGCAGCTTAGAGCCCCCCTCTTTTGGCAATCAGCCCCAGCATTTT	CASSLEPPSFGNQPQHF